These T cell receptor beta chains were read from a single sample in a study of blood T cell repertoires in COVID-19. Produced via immunoSEQ multiplex PCR; TCRdb's table is partial and in-frame only. The table has some 290,000 clones, under 95% seen once. Sequencing was performed on PBMCs or T cells enriched from blood (not recorded which). The source of these receptors is a woman aged 40-49 years with acute COVID-19. Both conserved end residues are trimmed from each CDR3.

cdr3_aa cdr3_length j_call v_call
ASGLRGRSSNEQF 13 TRBJ2-1 TRBV6-5
ASTGMGETQY 10 TRBJ2-5 TRBV28
ASSLGAVDEQF 11 TRBJ2-1 TRBV12-3/TRBV12-4
ASSLGQGVRVTEAF 14 TRBJ1-1 TRBV10-2
ASSVSAELDGGDEQY 15 TRBJ2-7 TRBV2
ASSVAGDDNQPQH 13 TRBJ1-5 TRBV9
AWSVEQANHAKLF 13 TRBJ1-4 TRBV30
ASSPPGLPYEQY 12 TRBJ2-7 TRBV11-2
ASSNLAGVEQF 11 TRBJ2-1 TRBV27
ASTPGQLEAF 10 TRBJ1-1 TRBV21-1
ASSLPGYEQY 10 TRBJ2-7 TRBV28